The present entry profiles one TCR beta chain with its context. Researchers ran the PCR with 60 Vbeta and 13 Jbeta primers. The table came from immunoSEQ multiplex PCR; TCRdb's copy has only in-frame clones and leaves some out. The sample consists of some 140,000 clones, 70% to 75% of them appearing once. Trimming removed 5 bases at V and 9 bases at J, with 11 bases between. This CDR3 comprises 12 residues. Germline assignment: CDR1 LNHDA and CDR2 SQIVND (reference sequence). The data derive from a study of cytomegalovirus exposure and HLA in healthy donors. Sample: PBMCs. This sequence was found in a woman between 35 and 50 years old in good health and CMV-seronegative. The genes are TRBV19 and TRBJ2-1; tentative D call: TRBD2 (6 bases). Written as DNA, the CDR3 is TGTGCCAGTAGTCCGGGACTGGGTGAGCAGTTCTTC. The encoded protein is CASSPGLGEQFF. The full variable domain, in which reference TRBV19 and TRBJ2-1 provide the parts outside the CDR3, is DGGITQSPKYLFRKEGQNVTLSCEQNLNHDAMYWYRQDPGQGLRLIYYSQIVNDFQKGDIAEGYSVSREKKESFPLTVTSAQKNPTAFYLCASSPGLGEQFFGPGTRLTVL.